The rows below give T cell receptor beta chains drawn from one sample of a study of CD8+CD57+ T cells in acquired aplastic anemia. TCRdb processed the reads anew with MiXCR; each CDR3 protein has one entry. The sample consists of some 120,000 distinct CDR3 sequences, more than 40% of them appearing once. Source material: sorted CD4+, CD8+, or CD8+CD57+ T cells (not recorded which) from PBMCs. These receptors originate from a human donor in good health, serving as a control. CDR3s include the opening cysteine and the closing phenylalanine or tryptophan. The D gene is left open where the match is weak. The size entry is marked missing in some rows and otherwise reads once, few, many or a size class.

TRBD2,many,TRBJ2-3,TRBV7-8,CASSPGLFTDTQYF,TGTGCCAGCAGCCCGGGACTATTCACAGATACGCAGTATTTT
-,-,TRBJ2-1,TRBV7-3,CASSLSGEQFF,TGTGCCAGCAGCTTAAGCGGTGAGCAGTTCTTC
TRBD1,-,TRBJ1-3,TRBV5-6,CASSRLGQGSGNTIYF,TGTGCCAGCAGCCGCCTGGGACAGGGAAGTGGAAACACCATATATTTT
TRBD2,-,TRBJ2-1,TRBV29-1,CSTMVREVYNEQFF,TGCAGCACAATGGTGCGGGAGGTATACAATGAGCAGTTCTTC
TRBD1,-,TRBJ1-2,TRBV19,CASSIDAGQGVYGYTF,TGTGCCAGTAGTATAGACGCAGGACAGGGCGTCTATGGCTACACCTTC
-,-,TRBJ2-3,TRBV2,CASMNGARGTDTQYF,TGTGCCAGCATGAACGGGGCTAGAGGCACAGATACGCAGTATTTT
-,-,TRBJ2-7,TRBV10-3,CAISARDTTCEQYF,TGTGCCATCAGTGCCCGGGACACTACCTGCGAGCAGTACTTC
-,-,TRBJ2-7,TRBV2,CASKAGSPAEQYF,TGTGCCAGCAAGGCGGGTTCGCCCGCCGAGCAGTACTTC
-,-,TRBJ1-1,TRBV10-3,CAISELFEQGAFF,TGTGCCATCAGTGAGTTGTTCGAACAGGGAGCTTTCTTT
-,-,TRBJ2-2,TRBV7-3,CASSLISTANTGELFF,TGTGCCAGCAGCTTAATCTCGACAGCGAACACCGGGGAGCTGTTTTTT
TRBD1,-,TRBJ1-2,TRBV5-1,CASSYGTGGGYTF,TGCGCCAGCAGCTACGGGACAGGGGGGGGCTACACCTTC
-,many,TRBJ1-5,TRBV19,CASSIPRLAQPQHF,TGTGCCAGTAGTATTCCCAGGTTGGCTCAGCCCCAGCATTTT
-,once,TRBJ1-5,TRBV2,CASSEVNSNQPQHF,TGTGCCAGCAGTGAAGTGAATAGCAATCAGCCCCAGCATTTT
TRBD1,-,TRBJ1-2,TRBV12-3/TRBV12-4,CASSVGQGHYGYTF,TGTGCCAGCAGCGTCGGACAGGGGCACTATGGCTACACCTTC
-,few,TRBJ1-5,TRBV15,CATSTGSGSNQPQHF,TGTGCCACCAGCACCGGCTCCGGAAGCAATCAGCCCCAGCATTTT
-,many,TRBJ2-7,TRBV11-3,CASSLAQGNEQYF,TGTGCCAGCAGCTTAGCTCAGGGCAACGAGCAGTACTTC
-,-,TRBJ1-5,TRBV7-2,CASRDGLGPQHF,TGTGCCAGTAGGGACGGCCTCGGGCCCCAGCATTTT
-,-,TRBJ1-2,TRBV24-1,CATSDLGTNYGYTF,TGTGCCACCAGTGACCTAGGGACAAACTATGGCTACACCTTC
TRBD1,once,TRBJ2-7,TRBV5-1,CASSDDRGLYEQYF,TGCGCCAGCAGCGACGACAGGGGGCTGTACGAGCAGTACTTC
TRBD1,-,TRBJ2-2,TRBV19,CASLDRGTGELFF,TGTGCCAGTTTGGACAGGGGCACCGGGGAGCTGTTTTTT
-,-,TRBJ1-2,TRBV29-1,CSVRGGQVDGYTF,TGCAGCGTGAGGGGGGGACAAGTGGATGGCTACACCTTC
TRBD2,many,TRBJ2-1,TRBV10-3,CAISPGLAGTYNEQFF,TGTGCCATCAGTCCGGGACTAGCGGGGACATACAATGAGCAGTTCTTC
TRBD1,-,TRBJ2-5,TRBV29-1,CSIRQGQETQYF,TGCAGCATACGACAGGGTCAAGAGACCCAGTACTTC
TRBD2,-,TRBJ2-3,TRBV10-3,CAISELRTSGGPGDTQYF,TGTGCCATCAGTGAGCTCCGGACTAGCGGGGGGCCGGGAGATACGCAGTATTTT
-,-,TRBJ2-7,TRBV25-1,CASSESRRDEQYF,TGTGCCAGCAGTGAATCGCGGAGGGACGAGCAGTACTTC
TRBD1,many,TRBJ2-2,TRBV29-1,CSVYRGLNTGELFF,TGCAGCGTTTACAGGGGATTGAACACCGGGGAGCTGTTTTTT
-,many,TRBJ1-6,TRBV6-5,CASSYSGPGDNSPLHF,TGTGCCAGCAGTTACTCGGGACCAGGGGATAATTCACCCCTCCACTTT
-,-,TRBJ1-1,TRBV9,CASSVGTGKTEAFF,TGTGCCAGCAGCGTAGGAACAGGGAAGACTGAAGCTTTCTTT
-,-,TRBJ2-7,TRBV24-1,CATSDRRGPSEQYF,TGTGCCACCAGTGACCGGCGGGGGCCGAGTGAGCAGTACTTC
-,-,TRBJ1-6,TRBV20-1,CSAQMQDPWNSPLHF,TGCAGTGCTCAGATGCAGGACCCCTGGAATTCACCCCTCCACTTT
TRBD2,few,TRBJ2-7,TRBV12-3/TRBV12-4,CASSFVHLAGGPYEQYF,TGTGCCAGCAGTTTCGTCCACCTAGCGGGGGGGCCGTACGAGCAGTACTTC
TRBD1,many,TRBJ2-3,TRBV12-3/TRBV12-4,CASSSRGRSTDTQYF,TGTGCCAGCAGTTCGAGGGGGCGAAGCACAGATACGCAGTATTTT
-,once,TRBJ1-2,TRBV24-1,CATSEEGAYGYTF,TGTGCCACCAGTGAAGAAGGGGCTTATGGCTACACCTTC
-,-,TRBJ1-1,TRBV10-3,CAISGQYTEAFF,TGTGCCATCAGTGGACAGTACACTGAAGCTTTCTTT
TRBD1,-,TRBJ1-2,TRBV4-2,CASSQVRTGTVNYGYTF,TGTGCCAGCAGCCAAGTTCGGACAGGAACCGTCAACTATGGCTACACCTTC
-,-,TRBJ1-1,TRBV19,CASGSTENTEAFF,TGTGCCAGTGGTTCGACGGAGAACACTGAAGCTTTCTTT
TRBD1,-,TRBJ2-7,TRBV2,CASSQSGTGTYEQYF,TGTGCCAGCAGCCAATCCGGGACAGGGACCTACGAGCAGTACTTC
-,many,TRBJ1-1,TRBV6-1,CASSEVPGKTEAFF,TGTGCCAGCAGTGAAGTGCCAGGGAAAACTGAAGCTTTCTTT
TRBD2,-,TRBJ2-1,TRBV15,CATSRFAGTSGNEQFF,TGTGCCACCAGCAGGTTTGCCGGGACTAGCGGGAATGAGCAGTTCTTC
-,-,TRBJ1-5,TRBV4-1,CASSLMGRANQPQHF,TGCGCCAGCAGTCTTATGGGCAGGGCCAATCAGCCCCAGCATTTT
-,-,TRBJ1-2,TRBV2,CASTNSINTSGYTF,TGTGCCAGCACAAACTCGATCAATACGAGTGGCTACACCTTC
TRBD1,-,TRBJ1-2,TRBV25-1,CASSARQTDRNNYGYTF,TGTGCCAGCAGTGCTAGACAAACGGACAGGAACAACTATGGCTACACCTTC
TRBD2,-,TRBJ2-7,TRBV7-2,CASSLAGGPGPYEQYF,TGTGCCAGCAGCTTGGCGGGGGGGCCGGGCCCCTACGAGCAGTACTTC
TRBD1,few,TRBJ1-5,TRBV24-1,CATGTGLSTAQHF,TGTGCCACCGGGACAGGTCTCTCAACAGCCCAGCATTTT
-,-,TRBJ1-1,TRBV10-1,CARLEAFF,TGCGCCAGGTTGGAAGCTTTCTTT
TRBD1,many,TRBJ1-2,TRBV29-1,CSAVRQGEYGYTF,TGCAGCGCAGTCCGACAGGGGGAATATGGCTACACCTTC
-,many,TRBJ2-1,TRBV7-9,CASSEAIGVNEQFF,TGTGCCAGCAGCGAGGCCATAGGGGTCAATGAGCAGTTCTTC
-,-,TRBJ1-1,TRBV29-1,CSVVRGDTEAFF,TGCAGCGTTGTAAGGGGGGACACTGAAGCTTTCTTT
-,many,TRBJ2-2,TRBV11-2,CASSLQGRRTGELFF,TGTGCCAGCAGCTTACAGGGGCGGCGGACCGGGGAGCTGTTTTTT
-,few,TRBJ2-7,TRBV7-9,CASSGRGNYEQYF,TGTGCCAGCAGCGGGAGGGGGAACTACGAGCAGTACTTC
-,-,TRBJ2-7,TRBV7-8,CASSYFNEQCF,TGTGCCAGCAGCTACTTCAACGAGCAGTGCTTC
TRBD1,-,TRBJ1-1,TRBV10-1,CASSDVPGQGMNTEAFF,TGCGCCAGCAGCGACGTCCCGGGACAGGGGATGAACACTGAAGCTTTCTTT
-,many,TRBJ1-1,TRBV4-2,CASSQGRGGNTEAFF,TGTGCCAGCAGCCAAGGAAGAGGTGGGAACACTGAAGCTTTCTTT
TRBD2,-,TRBJ2-7,TRBV30,CAWVVAGGQYF,TGTGCCTGGGTTGTAGCGGGGGGGCAGTACTTC
TRBD1,many,TRBJ2-7,TRBV5-4,CASSSKPGQGYEQYF,TGTGCCAGCAGCTCCAAGCCGGGACAGGGGTACGAGCAGTACTTC
TRBD2,many,TRBJ2-7,TRBV6-1,CASRRRLAGAPYEQYF,TGTGCCAGCAGGCGGCGACTAGCGGGGGCTCCCTACGAGCAGTACTTC
-,many,TRBJ2-2,TRBV6-1,CASTYRDVRGELFF,TGTGCCAGCACCTACCGGGACGTTAGAGGGGAGCTGTTTTTT